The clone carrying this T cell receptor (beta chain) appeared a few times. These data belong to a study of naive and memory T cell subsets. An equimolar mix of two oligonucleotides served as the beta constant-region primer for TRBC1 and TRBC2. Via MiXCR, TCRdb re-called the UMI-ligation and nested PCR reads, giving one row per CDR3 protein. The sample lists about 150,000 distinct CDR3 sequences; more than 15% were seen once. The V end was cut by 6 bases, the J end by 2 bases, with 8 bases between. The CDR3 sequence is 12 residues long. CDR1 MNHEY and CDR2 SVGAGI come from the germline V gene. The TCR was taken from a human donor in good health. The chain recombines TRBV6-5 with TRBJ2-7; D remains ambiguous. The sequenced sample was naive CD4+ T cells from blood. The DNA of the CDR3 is TGTGCCAGCAGAACCTGGCCCTACGAGCAGTACTTC. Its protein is CASRTWPYEQYF.